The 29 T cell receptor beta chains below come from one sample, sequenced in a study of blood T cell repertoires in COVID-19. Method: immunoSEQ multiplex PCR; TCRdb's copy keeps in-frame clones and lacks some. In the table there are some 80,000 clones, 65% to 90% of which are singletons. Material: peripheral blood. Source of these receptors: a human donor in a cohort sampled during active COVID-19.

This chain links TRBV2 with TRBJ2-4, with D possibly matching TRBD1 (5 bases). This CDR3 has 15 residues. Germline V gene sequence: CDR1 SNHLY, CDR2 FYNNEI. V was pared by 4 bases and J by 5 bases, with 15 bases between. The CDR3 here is CASSGKDTSQNIQYF. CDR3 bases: TGTGCCAGCAGTGGGAAGGACACCTCCCAAAACATTCAGTACTTC.

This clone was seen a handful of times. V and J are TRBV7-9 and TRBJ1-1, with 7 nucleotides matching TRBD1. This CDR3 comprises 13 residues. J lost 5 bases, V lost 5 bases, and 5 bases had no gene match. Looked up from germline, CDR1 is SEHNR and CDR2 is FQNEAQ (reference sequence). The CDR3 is CASSPAGGTEAFF. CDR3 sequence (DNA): TGTGCCAGCAGCCCCGCAGGGGGTACTGAAGCTTTCTTT.

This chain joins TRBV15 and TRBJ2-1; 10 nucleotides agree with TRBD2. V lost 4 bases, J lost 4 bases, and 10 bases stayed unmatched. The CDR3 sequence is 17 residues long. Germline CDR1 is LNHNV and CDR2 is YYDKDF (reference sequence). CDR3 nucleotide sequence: TGTGCCACCAGCACGCCTGCGACTAGCGGGTTTTACAATGAGCAGTTCTTC. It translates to CATSTPATSGFYNEQFF.

DNA for the CDR3: TGTGCCAGCAGCTTTCCCGGACTAGTCTACAATGAGCAGTTCTTC. Translated: CASSFPGLVYNEQFF. V is TRBV11-1 and J is TRBJ2-1, with 7 positions matching TRBD2. Germline trimming cut 3 bases from V and 3 bases from J; bases unmatched to any gene: 5. This CDR3 comprises 15 residues. CDR1 is SGHAT, CDR2 FQDESV, per germline (reference sequence).

In nucleotides, the CDR3 is TGTGCCAGCAGCTTCCGGGATACCTCCTACGAGCAGTACTTC. It is translated as CASSFRDTSYEQYF. The rearrangement links TRBV7-2 to TRBJ2-7, with D possibly being TRBD2 (5 bases). The CDR3 is 14 residues long. V was pared by 3 bases and J by 0 bases, with 9 bases between. Germline CDR1 reads SGHTA; CDR2 reads FQGNSA.

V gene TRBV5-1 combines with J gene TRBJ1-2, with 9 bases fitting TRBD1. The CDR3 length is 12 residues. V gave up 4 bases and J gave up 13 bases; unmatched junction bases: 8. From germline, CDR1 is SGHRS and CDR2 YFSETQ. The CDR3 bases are TGCGCCAGCAGCCCACAGGGGGCAGATCGCACCTTC. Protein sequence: CASSPQGADRTF.

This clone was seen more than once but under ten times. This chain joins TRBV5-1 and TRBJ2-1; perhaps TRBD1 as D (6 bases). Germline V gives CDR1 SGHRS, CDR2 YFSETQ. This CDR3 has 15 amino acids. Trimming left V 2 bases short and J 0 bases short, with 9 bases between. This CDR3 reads CASSLQGYSYNEQFF. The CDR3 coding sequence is TGCGCCAGCAGCTTACAGGGTTACTCCTACAATGAGCAGTTCTTC.

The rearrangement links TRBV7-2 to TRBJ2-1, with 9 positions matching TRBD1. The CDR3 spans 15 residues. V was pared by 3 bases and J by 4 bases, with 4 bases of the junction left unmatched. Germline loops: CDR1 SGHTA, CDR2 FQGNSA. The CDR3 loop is CASSLDRGGYNEQFF. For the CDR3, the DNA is TGTGCCAGCAGCTTGGACAGGGGAGGGTACAATGAGCAGTTCTTC.

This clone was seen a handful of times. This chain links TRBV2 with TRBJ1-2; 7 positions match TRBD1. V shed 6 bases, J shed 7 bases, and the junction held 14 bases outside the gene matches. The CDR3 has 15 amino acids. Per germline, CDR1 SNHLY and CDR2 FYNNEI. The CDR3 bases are TGTGCCAGCAGGGACGGGGGCAGGGGGTATTCTGGCTACACCTTC. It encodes CASRDGGRGYSGYTF.

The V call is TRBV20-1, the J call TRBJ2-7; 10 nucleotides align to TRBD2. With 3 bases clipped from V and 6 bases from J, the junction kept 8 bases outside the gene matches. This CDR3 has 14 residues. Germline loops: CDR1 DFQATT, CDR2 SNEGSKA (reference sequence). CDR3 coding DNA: TGCAGTGCTAGTCCGACTAGCGGGTCTGCCGAGCAGTACTTC. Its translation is CSASPTSGSAEQYF.

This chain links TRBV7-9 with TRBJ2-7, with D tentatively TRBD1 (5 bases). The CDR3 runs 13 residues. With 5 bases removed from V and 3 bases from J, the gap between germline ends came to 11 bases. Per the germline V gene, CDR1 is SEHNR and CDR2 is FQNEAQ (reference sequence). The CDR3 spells CASSDGANYEQYF. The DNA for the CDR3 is TGTGCCAGCAGCGATGGGGCGAACTACGAGCAGTACTTC. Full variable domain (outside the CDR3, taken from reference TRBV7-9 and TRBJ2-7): DTGVSQNPRHKITKRGQNVTFRCDPISEHNRLYWYRQTLGQGPEFLTYFQNEAQLEKSRLLSDRFSAERPKGSFSTLEIQRTEQGDSAMYLCASSDGANYEQYFGPGTRLTVT.

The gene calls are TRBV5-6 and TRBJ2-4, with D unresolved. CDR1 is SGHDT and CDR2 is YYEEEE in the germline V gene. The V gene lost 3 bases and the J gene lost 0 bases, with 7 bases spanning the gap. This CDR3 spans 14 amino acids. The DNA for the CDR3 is TGTGCCAGCAGCTCTCGAGTAGCCAAAAACATTCAGTACTTC. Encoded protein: CASSSRVAKNIQYF.

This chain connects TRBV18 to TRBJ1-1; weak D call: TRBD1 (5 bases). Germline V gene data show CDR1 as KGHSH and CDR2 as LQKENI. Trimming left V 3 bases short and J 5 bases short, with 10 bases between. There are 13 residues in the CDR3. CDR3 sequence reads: CASSPAGETEAFF. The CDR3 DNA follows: TGTGCCAGCTCACCTGCGGGGGAAACTGAAGCTTTCTTT. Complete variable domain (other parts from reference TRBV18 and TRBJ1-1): NAGVMQNPRHLVRRRGQEARLRCSPMKGHSHVYWYRQLPEEGLKFMVYLQKENIIDESGMPKERFSAEFPKEGPSILRIQQVVRGDSAAYFCASSPAGETEAFFGQGTRLTVV.

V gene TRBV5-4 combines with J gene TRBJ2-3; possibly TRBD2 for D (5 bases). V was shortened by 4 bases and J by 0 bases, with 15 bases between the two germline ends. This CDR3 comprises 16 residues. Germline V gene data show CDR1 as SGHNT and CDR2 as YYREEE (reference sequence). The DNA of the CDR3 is TGTGCCAGCAGCACTCGGAGGCTAACTAGCACAGATACGCAGTATTTT. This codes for CASSTRRLTSTDTQYF.

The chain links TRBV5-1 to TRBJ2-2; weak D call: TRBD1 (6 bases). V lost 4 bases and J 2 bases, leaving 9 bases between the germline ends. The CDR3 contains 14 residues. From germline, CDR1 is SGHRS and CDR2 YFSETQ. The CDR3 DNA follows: TGCGCCAGCAGCAGGACAGTCAACACCGGGGAGCTGTTTTTT. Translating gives CASSRTVNTGELFF. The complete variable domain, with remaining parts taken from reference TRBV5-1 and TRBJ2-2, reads KAGVTQTPRYLIKTRGQQVTLSCSPISGHRSVSWYQQTPGQGLQFLFEYFSETQRNKGNFPGRFSGRQFSNSRSEMNVSTLELGDSALYLCASSRTVNTGELFFGEGSRLTVL.

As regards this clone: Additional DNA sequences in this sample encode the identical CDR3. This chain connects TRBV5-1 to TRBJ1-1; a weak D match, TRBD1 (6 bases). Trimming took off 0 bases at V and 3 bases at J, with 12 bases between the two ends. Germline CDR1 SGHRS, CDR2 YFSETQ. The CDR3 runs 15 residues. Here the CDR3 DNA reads TGCGCCAGCAGCTTGGCCAGGGGAGGGGACACTGAAGCTTTCTTT. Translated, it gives CASSLARGGDTEAFF.

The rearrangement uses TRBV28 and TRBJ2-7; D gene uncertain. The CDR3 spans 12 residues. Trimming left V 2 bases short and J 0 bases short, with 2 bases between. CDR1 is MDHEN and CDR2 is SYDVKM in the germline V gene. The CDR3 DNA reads TGTGCCAGCAGTTTACTCTCCTACGAGCAGTACTTC. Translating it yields CASSLLSYEQYF.

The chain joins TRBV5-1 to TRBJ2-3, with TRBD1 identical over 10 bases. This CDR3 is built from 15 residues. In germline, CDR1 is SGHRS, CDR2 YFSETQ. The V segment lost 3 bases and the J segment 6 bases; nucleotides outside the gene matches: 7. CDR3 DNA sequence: TGCGCCAGCAGCTCGGGACAGGGGTTTTACGATACGCAGTATTTT. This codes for CASSSGQGFYDTQYF.

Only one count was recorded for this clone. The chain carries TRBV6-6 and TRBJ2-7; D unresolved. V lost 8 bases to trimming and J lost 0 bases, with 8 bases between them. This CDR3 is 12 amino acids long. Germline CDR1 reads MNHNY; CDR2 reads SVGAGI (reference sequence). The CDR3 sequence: CASLGDSYEQYF. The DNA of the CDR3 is TGTGCCAGCCTAGGCGACTCCTACGAGCAGTACTTC.

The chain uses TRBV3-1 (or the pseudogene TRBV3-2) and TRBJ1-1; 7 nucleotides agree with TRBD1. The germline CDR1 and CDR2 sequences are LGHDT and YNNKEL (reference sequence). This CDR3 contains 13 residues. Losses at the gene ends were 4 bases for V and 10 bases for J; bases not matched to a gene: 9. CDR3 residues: CASSLDREVVAFF. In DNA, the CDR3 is TGTGCCAGCAGCCTTGACAGGGAAGTCGTAGCTTTCTTT.

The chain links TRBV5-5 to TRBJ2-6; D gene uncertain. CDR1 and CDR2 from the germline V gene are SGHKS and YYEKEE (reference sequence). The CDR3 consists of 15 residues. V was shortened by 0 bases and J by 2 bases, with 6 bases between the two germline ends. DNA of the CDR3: TGTGCCAGCAGCTTGGGAGTGCCTGGGGCCAACGTCCTGACTTTC. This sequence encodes CASSLGVPGANVLTF.

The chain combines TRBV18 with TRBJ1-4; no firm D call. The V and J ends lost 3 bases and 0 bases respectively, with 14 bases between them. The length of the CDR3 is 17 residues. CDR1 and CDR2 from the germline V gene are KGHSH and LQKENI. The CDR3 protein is CASSPLGSSPTNEKLFF. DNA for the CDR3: TGTGCCAGCTCACCCCTCGGGTCCTCGCCAACTAATGAAAAACTGTTTTTT.

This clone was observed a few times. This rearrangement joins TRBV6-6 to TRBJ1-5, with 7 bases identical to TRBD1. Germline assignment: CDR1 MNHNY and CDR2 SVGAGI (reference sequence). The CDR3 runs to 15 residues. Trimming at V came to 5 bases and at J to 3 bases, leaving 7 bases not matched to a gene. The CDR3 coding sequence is TGTGCCAGCAGTACCGACAGGGTACCCAATCAGCCCCAGCATTTT. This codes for CASSTDRVPNQPQHF.

This CDR3 reads CASSQVGDKGAYEQYF. The CDR3 region has the DNA TGTGCCAGCAGCCAAGTTGGGGATAAAGGGGCTTACGAGCAGTACTTC. The chain uses TRBV4-2 and TRBJ2-7; the D gene is possibly TRBD1 (5 bases). This CDR3 has 16 amino acids. Looked up from germline, CDR1 is LGHNA and CDR2 is YNFKEQ. The V and J ends lost 1 base and 4 bases respectively, with 17 bases between them.

The CDR3 spells CASNPDSMNTEAFF. In nucleotides, the CDR3 is TGTGCCAGCAACCCGGACAGTATGAACACTGAAGCTTTCTTT. This sequence joins TRBV21-1 and TRBJ1-1; whether TRBD1, the table's D call, matches the DNA was not checked. TRBV21-1 represents a pseudogene. The CDR3 has 14 residues.

In DNA form, the CDR3 reads TGTGCCAGCAGCTGGACGGGACAGAACCCCTACGAGCAGTACTTC. Translation: CASSWTGQNPYEQYF. The rearrangement links TRBV5-5 to TRBJ2-7, with TRBD1 matching 7 bases. The trim removed 3 bases at V and 2 bases at J, leaving 8 bases unmatched. The CDR3 is 15 amino acids. CDR1 SGHKS and CDR2 YYEKEE come from the germline V gene (reference sequence).

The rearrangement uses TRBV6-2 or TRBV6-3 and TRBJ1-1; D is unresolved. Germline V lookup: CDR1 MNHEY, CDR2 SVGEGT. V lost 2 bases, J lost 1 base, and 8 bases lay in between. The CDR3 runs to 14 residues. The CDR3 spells CASSYQAANTEAFF. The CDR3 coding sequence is TGTGCCAGCAGTTACCAGGCAGCGAACACTGAAGCTTTCTTT.

CDR3 sequence reads: CASSLPGTGGLEQFF. The CDR3 DNA is TGTGCCAGCAGTTTACCCGGGACAGGGGGCCTTGAGCAGTTCTTC. V and J are TRBV28 and TRBJ2-1; 12 nucleotides align to TRBD1. Germline V gives CDR1 MDHEN, CDR2 SYDVKM. CDR3 size: 15 residues. V lost 2 bases, J lost 9 bases, and 5 bases stayed unmatched.

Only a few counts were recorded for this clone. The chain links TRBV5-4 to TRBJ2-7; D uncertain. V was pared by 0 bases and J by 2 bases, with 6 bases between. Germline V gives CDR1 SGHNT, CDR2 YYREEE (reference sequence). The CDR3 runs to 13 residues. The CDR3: CASSLDTTYEQYF. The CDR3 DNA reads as TGTGCCAGCAGCTTGGACACGACCTACGAGCAGTACTTC.